This T cell receptor beta chain was recovered during a study of cytomegalovirus exposure and HLA in healthy donors. Study overall: Around 86 million unique TCRs, all from HLA-typed donors, were included in an early release of the data.

The PCR made use of 60 Vbeta and 13 Jbeta primers. Clones were read by immunoSEQ multiplex PCR, and TCRdb kept only the in-frame ones, dropping some. The sample has under 200,000 clones; the top ten hold approximately 0.72%. Trimming removed 6 bases from V and 6 bases from J; junction bases left unmatched: 10. Per the germline V gene, CDR1 is MNHEY and CDR2 is SVGAGI. The CDR3 consists of 15 residues. In the case of this clone: Its antigen is unknown.

General study points: Across donors, most TCRs were seen rarely, yet some public ones were widespread. In a later analysis, TCR beta V- and J-gene trimming showed a link to a missense DCLRE1C variant. Per published reports, the classifier diagnosed cytomegalovirus status with high specificity and sensitivity.

Sequenced: PBMCs. The sequence derives from a woman between 18 and 29 years old in good health and CMV-seropositive. This sequence joins TRBV6-5 and TRBJ2-3; 9 bases match TRBD1. Written as DNA, the CDR3 is TGTGCCAGCAGCCGAATTGGGACAGGGCCGGATACGCAGTATTTT. Its protein is CASSRIGTGPDTQYF.